The 30 T cell receptor beta chains reported below all come from one sample, sequenced in a study of shared clonotypes between healthy human individuals (dated by TCRdb to the early 2020s). Receptor libraries were prepared by the immunoSEQ multiplex PCR assay. The table comes from immuneACCESS by way of TCRdb, which keeps in-frame sequences with V and J called. Part of the clones is missing from these tables; in studies checked, under half for an unresolved V gene and the rest for unknown reasons. In this sample the table shows approximately 2,300,000 clones, about 90% of which occur a single time. The top ten hold approximately 0.4% of the sample. Sequenced material: naive CD4+ T cells from PBMCs. The cell subset or site label corresponds to: CD45RA+ positively selected. The source is a man aged 18 to 29 in good health. Some clones in this sample may be carry-over from other donors' samples.

The chain combines TRBV27 with TRBJ1-3; D unresolved. The CDR3 has 13 residues. Trimming removed 5 bases from V and 1 base from J, with 6 bases in between. Germline loops: CDR1 MNHEY, CDR2 SMNVEV (reference sequence). The CDR3 DNA reads TGTGCCAGCAGTGCAAGATCTGGAAACACCATATATTTT. It translates to CASSARSGNTIYF.

The sample holds one count of this clone. The gene calls are TRBV5-1 and TRBJ1-2; 10 positions match TRBD1. The CDR3 is 13 residues long. The germline CDR1 and CDR2 sequences are SGHRS and YFSETQ. With 5 bases clipped from V and 8 bases from J, the junction kept 6 bases outside the gene matches. Here the CDR3 reads CASSLDRGLGYTF. CDR3 coding DNA: TGCGCCAGCAGTCTTGACAGGGGGCTGGGCTACACCTTC.

The genes are TRBV5-1 and TRBJ2-5, with 8 positions matching TRBD2. This CDR3 is 14 amino acids long. CDR1 is SGHRS and CDR2 is YFSETQ in the germline V gene. After removal of 4 bases from V and 1 base from J, the junction contained 3 bases not matched to a gene. For the CDR3, the DNA is TGCGCCAGCAGCCCAGCGGGAGCCCAAGAGACCCAGTACTTC. This encodes CASSPAGAQETQYF.

Comment on this clone: The sample carries other DNA sequences with the same CDR3. The genes are TRBV7-2 and TRBJ2-5; D may be TRBD1 or TRBD2 (5 bases each). Per germline, CDR1 SGHTA and CDR2 FQGNSA. The V and J ends lost 0 bases and 4 bases respectively, with 9 bases between them. This CDR3 region has 14 residues. CDR3 sequence: CASSLAPGAETQYF. The CDR3 region has the DNA TGTGCCAGCAGCTTAGCGCCCGGGGCAGAGACCCAGTACTTC.

This clone was seen only once. This chain links TRBV18 with TRBJ2-3; maybe TRBD2 (5 bases). This CDR3 is 13 amino acids long. Germline V CDR1 and CDR2: KGHSH, LQKENI. Trimming cost V 6 bases and J 2 bases, with 9 bases left between them. DNA of the CDR3: TGTGCCAGCTCTCGAGCGGCCACAGATACGCAGTATTTT. Residues: CASSRAATDTQYF.

The rearrangement joins TRBV19 to TRBJ1-4, with 10 bases identical to TRBD1. V trimming: 4 bases; J trimming: 5 bases; junction bases outside the gene matches: 7. The length of the CDR3 is 16 residues. The V gene's germline CDR1 is LNHDA and CDR2 SQIVND (reference sequence). The CDR3 DNA is TGTGCCAGTAGTACCCTTATGACAGGGGGCAATGAAAAACTGTTTTTT. It codes for CASSTLMTGGNEKLFF.

The chain joins TRBV7-3 to TRBJ2-3; TRBD2 agrees at 11 bases. The CDR3 runs to 16 residues. CDR1 and CDR2 (germline): SGHTA, FQGTGA. V was clipped by 6 bases and J by 3 bases; unmatched bases: 8. The CDR3 region is CASSLIAGGRTDTQYF. The DNA for the CDR3 is TGTGCCAGCAGTCTCATAGCGGGAGGGAGGACAGATACGCAGTATTTT.

The chain has TRBV19 and TRBJ2-3, with TRBD1 matching 7 bases. The length of the CDR3 is 14 residues. CDR1 is LNHDA, CDR2 SQIVND, per germline (reference sequence). The V gene end was trimmed by 3 bases and the J gene end by 6 bases; junction bases not matched to a gene: 6. CDR3 sequence (DNA): TGTGCCAGTAGTATCCCGACAGGGTTCGATACGCAGTATTTT. Amino acids: CASSIPTGFDTQYF.

The chain couples TRBV4-1 to TRBJ2-7; 10 bases align to TRBD1. The CDR3 spans 15 residues. Germline lookup yields CDR1 MGHRA and CDR2 YSYEKL. The V and J ends lost 1 base and 5 bases, in that order; junction bases with no gene match: 5. As DNA, the CDR3 is TGCGCCAGCAGCCAAGGGACAGGGGGGCATAACGAGCAGTACTTC. It encodes CASSQGTGGHNEQYF.

This sequence joins TRBV7-9 and TRBJ2-3; D is possibly TRBD2 (6 bases). Deletions cut 4 bases from V and 2 bases from J, with 16 bases between. This CDR3 has 16 amino acids. Per the germline V gene, CDR1 is SEHNR and CDR2 is FQNEAQ (reference sequence). In DNA, the CDR3 is TGTGCCAGCAGCTCCAGTCGGGGGAACTCCACAGATACGCAGTATTTT. As protein: CASSSSRGNSTDTQYF.

This chain links TRBV18 with TRBJ1-3; D uncertain. CDR3 length equals 13 residues. Trimming removed 4 bases from V and 1 base from J, with 5 bases in between. Germline V gene lookup returns CDR1 KGHSH and CDR2 LQKENI. The CDR3 reads CASSLRSGNTIYF. CDR3 bases: TGTGCCAGCTCACTGCGTTCTGGAAACACCATATATTTT. Supplemented by reference TRBV18 and TRBJ1-3, the full variable domain reads NAGVMQNPRHLVRRRGQEARLRCSPMKGHSHVYWYRQLPEEGLKFMVYLQKENIIDESGMPKERFSAEFPKEGPSILRIQQVVRGDSAAYFCASSLRSGNTIYFGEGSWLTVV.

This clone has just one count. V is TRBV29-1 and J is TRBJ2-7; 11 bases match TRBD1. Germline-derived CDR1 and CDR2 are SQVTM and ANQGSEA. The J segment lost 3 bases and the V segment lost 2 bases, leaving 3 bases of the junction unmatched. This CDR3 comprises 14 residues. The CDR3: CSVEWGTGGYEQYF. The CDR3 DNA follows: TGCAGCGTTGAATGGGGGACAGGGGGCTACGAGCAGTACTTC.

This chain uses TRBV9 with TRBJ1-2; no firm D call. Germline values: CDR1 SGDLS, CDR2 YYNGEE. The CDR3 length is 15 residues. The ends were cut back, 4 bases at V and 7 bases at J, with 20 bases in the middle. The CDR3 is CASSSRPVGRGGYTF. The CDR3 DNA sequence: TGTGCCAGCAGCTCCCGACCGGTCGGGCGGGGTGGCTACACCTTC.

The chain recombines TRBV29-1 with TRBJ2-5, with D unclear. The ends were cut back, 0 bases at V and 5 bases at J, with 4 bases in the middle. The CDR3 extends over 11 amino acids. Germline V gene data show CDR1 as SQVTM and CDR2 as ANQGSEA. CDR3 sequence reads: CSVEEFETQYF. The CDR3 DNA reads as TGCAGCGTTGAAGAGTTCGAGACCCAGTACTTC.

This chain uses TRBV18 with TRBJ2-7, with D possibly being TRBD2 (5 bases). Germline V lookup: CDR1 KGHSH, CDR2 LQKENI. The CDR3 contains 14 residues. The germline V and J ends were trimmed by 1 base and 6 bases, with 13 bases remaining between them. CDR3 bases: TGTGCCAGCTCACCACGGGTAGCTGCGGGCGAGCAGTACTTC. It encodes CASSPRVAAGEQYF.

This clone was picked up a small number of times. The genes are TRBV21-1 and TRBJ2-2. TRBV21-1 is assigned pseudogene status. The CDR3 contains 15 residues. The CDR3 loop is CASSHGDGDTGELFF. DNA for the CDR3: TGTGCCAGCAGCCATGGGGATGGAGACACCGGGGAGCTGTTTTTT.

This sequence joins TRBV4-1 and TRBJ1-1, with D uncertain. Looked up from germline, CDR1 is MGHRA and CDR2 is YSYEKL. The V gene lost 4 bases and the J gene lost 2 bases, with 14 bases spanning the gap. The CDR3 has 15 residues. CDR3 DNA: TGCGCCAGCAGCCGGGTTTTGATGGGAAACACTGAAGCTTTCTTT. Protein sequence: CASSRVLMGNTEAFF.

V and J are TRBV9 and TRBJ2-5; 7 nucleotides line up with TRBD1. Unmatched junction bases numbered 9, after V lost 2 bases and J lost 5 bases. The CDR3 length is 15 residues. CDR1 SGDLS and CDR2 YYNGEE come from the germline V gene. The DNA of the CDR3 is TGTGCCAGCAGCGTCAGACCGACAGGGAGCGAGACCCAGTACTTC. Protein product: CASSVRPTGSETQYF.

The rearrangement uses TRBV28 and TRBJ2-7; D gene unclear. The CDR3 has 13 residues. The germline V gene has CDR1 MDHEN and CDR2 SYDVKM. Trimming removed 8 bases at V and 0 bases at J, with 11 bases between. CDR3 residues: CASLTLNSYEQYF. CDR3 DNA sequence: TGTGCCAGCCTGACCCTCAACTCCTACGAGCAGTACTTC.

The chain has TRBV5-1 and TRBJ2-1, with 11 bases aligning to TRBD1. Germline V gives CDR1 SGHRS, CDR2 YFSETQ. The V and J ends lost 4 bases and 5 bases, in that order; junction bases with no gene match: 17. This CDR3 contains 19 residues. CDR3 in DNA: TGCGCCAGCAGCAAGCGGACAGGGGGCTTCAAGCGGGGAGACAATGAGCAGTTCTTC. The encoded protein is CASSKRTGGFKRGDNEQFF.

This clone was seen a single time. The same CDR3 also results from other DNA sequences found in this sample. This chain links TRBV5-1 with TRBJ2-2, with D uncertain. V dropped 0 bases and J dropped 1 base, with 4 bases sitting between them. The CDR3 sequence is 14 residues long. Germline V gene data show CDR1 as SGHRS and CDR2 as YFSETQ. The DNA for the CDR3 is TGCGCCAGCAGCTTGGACCGGAACACCGGGGAGCTGTTTTTT. This translates into CASSLDRNTGELFF.

This clone has more than one count but fewer than ten. Here the CDR3 reads CASSSDRGGYTF. The CDR3 DNA sequence: TGTGCCAGCAGCTCGGACAGGGGCGGCTACACCTTC. V is TRBV11-2 and J is TRBJ1-2; TRBD1 matches 9 bases. Germline V gene lookup returns CDR1 SGHAT and CDR2 FQNNGV. The J segment lost 8 bases and the V segment lost 4 bases, leaving 2 bases of the junction unmatched. The CDR3 is made up of 12 amino acids.

The chain employs TRBV28 and TRBJ2-2; no firm D call. V lost 1 base and J 6 bases, leaving 21 bases between the germline ends. The CDR3 contains 18 residues. Germline CDR1 and CDR2: MDHEN and SYDVKM. The CDR3 is CASSLSFIGLHTSGELFF. The CDR3 nucleotides read TGTGCCAGCAGTTTATCATTCATAGGCCTGCATACGTCCGGGGAGCTGTTTTTT.

The sample holds one count of this clone. This sequence joins TRBV5-1 and TRBJ2-3; D is uncertain. CDR1 SGHRS and CDR2 YFSETQ come from the germline V gene. Trimming shortened V by 4 bases and J by 2 bases, and 8 bases separated the two germline ends. This CDR3 comprises 13 residues. The CDR3 loop reads CASSTSPTDTQYF. Written as DNA, the CDR3 is TGCGCCAGCAGCACCTCTCCCACAGATACGCAGTATTTT.

The V gene is TRBV2, the J gene TRBJ2-1; TRBD2 matches 9 bases. The germline V gene encodes CDR1 SNHLY and CDR2 FYNNEI. The CDR3 spans 14 residues. Trimming cost V 9 bases and J 6 bases; bases outside gene matches: 9. CDR3 region: CASTEREAGNEQFF. Here the CDR3 DNA reads TGTGCCAGTACAGAGCGGGAGGCTGGCAATGAGCAGTTCTTC.

V gene TRBV7-8 combines with J gene TRBJ2-1; maybe TRBD2 (5 bases). Trimming removed 2 bases from V and 4 bases from J, with 15 bases in between. Germline lookup yields CDR1 SGHVS and CDR2 FQNEAQ. The CDR3 runs to 16 residues. CDR3 sequence (DNA): TGTGCCAGCAGCTTACGAAACGGGAAAATTTACAATGAGCAGTTCTTC. Encoded protein: CASSLRNGKIYNEQFF.

The V call is TRBV6-6, the J call TRBJ1-1, with 7 bases matching TRBD1. The J segment lost 5 bases and the V segment lost 2 bases, leaving 2 bases of the junction unmatched. The V gene's germline CDR1 is MNHNY and CDR2 SVGAGI (reference sequence). This CDR3 has 13 residues. The CDR3 region has the DNA TGTGCCAGCAGTTACGGACAGGCGACTGAAGCTTTCTTT. This codes for CASSYGQATEAFF.

This sequence joins TRBV19 and TRBJ1-5; 7 bases line up with TRBD1. In germline, CDR1 is LNHDA, CDR2 SQIVND (reference sequence). The junction had 5 bases not matched to a gene; V was cut back by 3 bases and J by 3 bases. This CDR3 comprises 15 residues. The CDR3, as DNA: TGTGCCAGTAGTATTGGGGGACAGTTCAATCAGCCCCAGCATTTT. The encoded protein is CASSIGGQFNQPQHF.

This chain joins TRBV14 and TRBJ2-4, with D perhaps matching TRBD1 (5 bases). Trimming shortened V by 4 bases and J by 1 base, and 8 bases separated the two germline ends. The CDR3 contains 14 residues. Germline V gives CDR1 SGHDN, CDR2 FVKESK. CDR3 region: CASSPRVAKNIQYF. DNA of the CDR3: TGTGCCAGCAGCCCCAGGGTGGCCAAAAACATTCAGTACTTC.

This chain connects TRBV5-1 to TRBJ2-3; D is undetermined. This CDR3 comprises 15 residues. Germline CDR1 and CDR2: SGHRS and YFSETQ. V gave up 0 bases and J gave up 0 bases, with 8 bases separating them. The CDR3 nucleotides are TGCGCCAGCAGCTTGGGTGCAGCTAGCACAGATACGCAGTATTTT. Amino acids: CASSLGAASTDTQYF.